The text below deals with one T cell receptor (beta chain). J was trimmed by 5 bases and V by 3 bases; bases with no gene match: 5. The CDR3 sequence is 15 residues long. CDR1 is KGHSH, CDR2 LQKENI, per germline. In the source study's methods: Scientists estimated how many nucleated cells there were by amplifying reference gene primers. Only in-frame clones appear in the TCRdb table, and some are missing; sequencing was by immunoSEQ multiplex PCR. The V and J calls and clone size were taken over from that table, and D and trimming were inferred from the DNA. This sample has roughly 120,000 clones, with around 80% found just once. The data were obtained in a study of blood T cell repertoires in COVID-19. Background on the study: Sites in the United States, Italy and Spain provided acute and convalescent COVID-19 samples. T cells, B-cell-depleted T cells, or PBMCs provided the cDNA or gDNA that served as material.

The sequence was collected from an older man with active or convalescent COVID-19. The sequenced sample was peripheral blood. V is TRBV18 and J is TRBJ2-1, with 9 nucleotides matching TRBD2. As DNA, the CDR3 is TGTGCCAGCTCACCGCAGCGGGGGGAAAACAATGAGCAGTTCTTC. Translating gives CASSPQRGENNEQFF. The variable domain in full, with the rest retrieved from reference TRBV18 and TRBJ2-1, is NAGVMQNPRHLVRRRGQEARLRCSPMKGHSHVYWYRQLPEEGLKFMVYLQKENIIDESGMPKERFSAEFPKEGPSILRIQQVVRGDSAAYFCASSPQRGENNEQFFGPGTRLTVL.